This entry describes one T cell receptor beta chain. This entry comes from a study of blood T cells in healthy people across ages. A second PCR, run for about 6 to 12 cycles, used a sample-barcoded 5' primer plus a J-beta primer mix. One entry per CDR3 protein results from TCRdb running MiXCR on the 5' RACE reads. This table has 780,000 or so distinct CDR3 sequences, roughly 25% appearing once. These sequences were also reported in another study, on T cells of mothers and their children.

Sequencing was performed on blood. The clonotype originates from a boy between 10 and 17 years old in good health.

CDR3 DNA sequence: TGCACCGGCAGCCAAGTCCCGGGGTGGAACCCAGACGAGCAGTACTTC. This codes for CTGSQVPGWNPDEQYF. V usage is TRBV4-3 and J usage is TRBJ2-7; D is perhaps TRBD2 (5 bases). CDR1 and CDR2 (germline): LGHNA, YSLEER. This CDR3 spans 16 amino acids.